Below, one TCR beta chain is given with its context. TCRdb's copy holds only in-frame clones and misses some; the assay was immunoSEQ multiplex PCR. The table lists 130,000 or so clones, about 80% of them singletons. This entry belongs to a study of blood T cell repertoires in COVID-19. The wider study: The analysed material was cDNA or gDNA that came from T cells, B-cell-depleted T cells, or PBMCs.

Between the trimmed V and J ends, which lost 0 bases and 5 bases, there was a span of 19 bases. CDR3 length: 16 residues. Per germline, CDR1 GTSNPN and CDR2 SVGIG (reference sequence). Material: peripheral blood. The receptor comes from a human donor in a cohort sampled during active COVID-19. The rearrangement links TRBV30 to TRBJ1-2; perhaps TRBD1 as D (6 bases). In DNA, the CDR3 is TGTGCCTGGAGTGTTGGGTGGGACATGGGGAAGTATGGCTACACCTTC. Translating gives CAWSVGWDMGKYGYTF. The full variable domain, its missing parts supplied by reference TRBV30 and TRBJ1-2, is SQTIHQWPATLVQPVGSPLSLECTVEGTSNPNLYWYRQAAGRGLQLLFYSVGIGQISSEVPQNLSASRPQDRQFILSSKKLLLSDSGFYLCAWSVGWDMGKYGYTFGSGTRLTVV.